This TCR beta chain was retrieved from a study of T-cell memory formation after mild COVID-19. At the level of the study: For the most part, TCR clusters were specific to one donor. The study's findings and limits: Clones that shrank (day 15 to 85) were balanced CD4/CD8, whereas later expanders leaned CD4+.

In this sample, this clonotype turned up a few times. Its antigen is unidentified. A single record per CDR3 protein comes from TCRdb applying MiXCR to the 5' RACE reads. The table includes roughly 160,000 distinct CDR3 sequences, 13% detected once. Germline V gene data show CDR1 as LGHNA and CDR2 as YSLEER. This CDR3 region has 12 residues. The V end was cut by 0 bases, the J end by 15 bases, with 9 bases between. Sequenced: PBMCs or a T cell subset sorted from them (not recorded which). The sequence came from a young man who had mild COVID-19 (a few samples of this study predate the infection). Cell type and time point are not known. The V and J genes are TRBV4-3 and TRBJ1-6; TRBD1 is a possible D gene (5 bases). The CDR3 DNA follows: TGCGCCAGCAGCCAAGAAGCCGGGGGCCTCCACTTT. This sequence encodes CASSQEAGGLHF.